The clone carrying this T cell receptor (beta chain) was counted between two and nine times. What it binds is not known. Germline V gene data show CDR1 as SGDLS and CDR2 as YYNGEE. V was shortened by 4 bases and J by 0 bases, with 17 bases between the two germline ends. The CDR3 has 18 residues. Primers for the PCR totalled 60 Vbeta and 13 Jbeta. Clones were sequenced by immunoSEQ multiplex PCR, and TCRdb holds only the in-frame ones, with some missing. The table includes roughly 150,000 clones, around 80% detected once. Donors showed nominal health when sampled, although they likely had unrecorded immune exposures. This specimen belongs to a study of cytomegalovirus exposure and HLA in healthy donors. Study-wide results and caveats: The authors listed over 150 TCR beta chains as cytomegalovirus-associated. Later on, a genetic analysis was performed. It linked a missense variant in DCLRE1C with V- and J-gene trimming of TCR beta. In a later analysis, compared with equally common non-associated chains, HLA-associated beta chains were more expanded.

The source of this sequence is a male donor in good health and CMV-seronegative. The sample consisted of PBMCs. This rearrangement joins TRBV9 to TRBJ1-6, with D possibly matching TRBD1 (5 bases). The CDR3 here is CASSSDVDRDSYNSPLHF. DNA for the CDR3: TGTGCCAGCAGCTCCGATGTTGACAGAGACTCCTATAATTCACCCCTCCACTTT.